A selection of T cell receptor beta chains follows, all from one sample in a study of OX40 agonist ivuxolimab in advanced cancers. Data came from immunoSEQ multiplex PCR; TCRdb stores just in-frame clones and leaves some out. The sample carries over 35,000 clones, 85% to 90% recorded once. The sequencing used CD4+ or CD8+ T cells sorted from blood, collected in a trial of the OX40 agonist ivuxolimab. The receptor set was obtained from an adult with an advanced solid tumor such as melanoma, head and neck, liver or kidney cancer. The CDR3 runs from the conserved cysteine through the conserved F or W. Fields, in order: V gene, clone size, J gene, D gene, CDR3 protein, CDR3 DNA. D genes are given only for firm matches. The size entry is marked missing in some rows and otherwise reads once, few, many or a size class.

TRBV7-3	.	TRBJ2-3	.	CASSLGGHSTDTQYF	TGTGCCAGCAGTCTAGGGGGGCACAGCACAGATACGCAGTATTTT
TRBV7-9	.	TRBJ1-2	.	CASSFVGTYGYTF	TGTGCCAGCAGCTTTGTGGGGACATATGGCTACACCTTC
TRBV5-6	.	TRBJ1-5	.	CASSSASNQPQHF	TGTGCCAGCAGCTCAGCTAGCAATCAGCCCCAGCATTTT
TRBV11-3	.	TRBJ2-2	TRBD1	CASSVRQGAGELFF	TGTGCCAGCAGCGTCCGACAGGGGGCCGGGGAGCTGTTTTTT
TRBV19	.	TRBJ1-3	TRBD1	CASSPYGQGRLSGNTIYF	TGTGCCAGTAGCCCATACGGACAGGGTCGGCTCTCTGGAAACACCATATATTTT
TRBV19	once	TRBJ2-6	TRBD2	CASSILAGASLGGANVLTF	TGTGCCAGTAGTATCCTAGCGGGAGCAAGTCTAGGAGGGGCCAACGTCCTGACTTTC
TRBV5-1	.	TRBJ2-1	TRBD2	CASSLRLAGGHEQFF	TGCGCCAGCAGCCTCAGATTAGCGGGAGGTCATGAGCAGTTCTTC
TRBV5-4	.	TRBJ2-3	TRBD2	CASSLVGREYRTDTQYF	TGTGCCAGCAGCTTGGTGGGGCGGGAGTATCGCACAGATACGCAGTATTTT
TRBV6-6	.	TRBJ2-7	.	CASSYWLTGSTYEQYF	TGTGCCAGCAGTTACTGGCTTACCGGGTCAACCTACGAGCAGTACTTC
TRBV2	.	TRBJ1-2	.	CASSEARVAGYTF	TGTGCCAGCAGCGAAGCCAGGGTTGCGGGCTACACCTTC
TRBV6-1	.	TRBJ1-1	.	CASTPMRGTEAFF	TGTGCCAGCACCCCCATGAGGGGGACTGAAGCTTTCTTT
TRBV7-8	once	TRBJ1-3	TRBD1	CASSLARDRDQGTIYF	TGTGCCAGCAGCTTAGCCCGGGACAGGGACCAAGGCACCATATATTTT
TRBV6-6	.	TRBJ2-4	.	CASTHTGGGRGGIQYF	TGTGCCAGCACCCATACTGGGGGGGGCAGGGGAGGCATTCAGTACTTC
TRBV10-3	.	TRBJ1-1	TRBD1	CAIRTTGQGTEAFF	TGTGCCATCAGGACGACGGGACAGGGGACTGAAGCTTTCTTT
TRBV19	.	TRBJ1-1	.	CASSTLHAEAFF	TGTGCCAGTAGTACCCTGCACGCTGAAGCTTTCTTT